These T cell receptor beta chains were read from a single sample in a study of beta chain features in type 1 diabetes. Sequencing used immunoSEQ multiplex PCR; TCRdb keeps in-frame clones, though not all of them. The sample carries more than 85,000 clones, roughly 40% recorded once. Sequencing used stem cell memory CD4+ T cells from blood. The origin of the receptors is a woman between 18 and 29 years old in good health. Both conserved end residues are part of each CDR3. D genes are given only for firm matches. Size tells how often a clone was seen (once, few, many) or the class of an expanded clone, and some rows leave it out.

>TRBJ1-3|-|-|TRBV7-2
CASSLRQSSSGNTIYF
TGTGCCAGCAGCCTCCGACAGAGCTCCTCTGGAAACACCATATATTTT
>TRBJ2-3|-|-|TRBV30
CAWSVSLFQSDTQYF
TGTGCCTGGAGTGTGAGTCTGTTTCAATCAGATACGCAGTATTTT
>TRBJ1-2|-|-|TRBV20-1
CSAWENYGYTF
TGCAGTGCCTGGGAGAACTATGGCTACACCTTC
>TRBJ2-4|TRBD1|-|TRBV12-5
CASGSDRDRLAKNIQYF
TGTGCTAGTGGTTCCGACCGGGACAGACTAGCCAAAAACATTCAGTACTTC
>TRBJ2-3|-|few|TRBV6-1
CASSDYRSDTQYF
TGTGCCAGCAGTGACTACAGATCTGATACGCAGTATTTT
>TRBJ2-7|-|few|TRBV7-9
CASSLGAAEQYF
TGTGCCAGCAGCTTAGGTGCGGCCGAGCAGTACTTC
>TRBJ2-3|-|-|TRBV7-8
CASSLGRSTDTQYF
TGTGCCAGCAGCTTAGGCAGGTCAACAGATACGCAGTATTTT
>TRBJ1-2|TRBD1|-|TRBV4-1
CASRGGPGTGNYGYTF
TGCGCCAGCAGGGGGGGGCCCGGGACAGGGAACTATGGCTACACCTTC
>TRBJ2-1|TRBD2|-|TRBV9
CASSPGLAGEYEQFF
TGTGCCAGCAGCCCGGGACTAGCGGGAGAATATGAGCAGTTCTTC
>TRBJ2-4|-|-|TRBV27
CASGRAKNIQYF
TGTGCCAGCGGGAGAGCCAAAAACATTCAGTACTTC
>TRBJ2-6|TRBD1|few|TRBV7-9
CASSSVRTGTSGANVLTF
TGTGCCAGCAGCTCCGTCCGGACAGGCACCTCTGGGGCCAACGTCCTGACTTTC
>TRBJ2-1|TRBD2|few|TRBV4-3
CASSQGGGRGAYNEQFF
TGCGCCAGCAGCCAAGGGGGCGGGAGAGGGGCTTACAATGAGCAGTTCTTC
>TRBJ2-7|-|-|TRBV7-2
CASSLVGQGHYEQYF
TGTGCCAGCAGCTTAGTGGGCCAGGGACACTACGAGCAGTACTTC
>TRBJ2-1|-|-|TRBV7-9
CASSLVRISSYNEQFF
TGTGCCAGCAGCTTAGTGAGGATTAGCTCCTACAATGAGCAGTTCTTC
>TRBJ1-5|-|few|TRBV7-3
CASSLTRGQPQHF
TGTGCCAGCAGCTTAACGCGGGGTCAGCCCCAGCATTTT
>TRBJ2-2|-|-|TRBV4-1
CASSQRQLNTGELFF
TGCGCCAGCAGCCAACGACAGTTGAACACCGGGGAGCTGTTTTTT
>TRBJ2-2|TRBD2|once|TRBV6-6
CASSYWTRVTGELFF
TGTGCCAGCAGTTACTGGACTAGAGTTACCGGGGAGCTGTTTTTT
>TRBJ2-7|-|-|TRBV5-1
CASSLAGFATDYEQYF
TGCGCCAGCAGCTTGGCCGGATTTGCGACAGACTACGAGCAGTACTTC
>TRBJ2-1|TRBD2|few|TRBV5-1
CASSLMVGGSGNEQFF
TGCGCCAGCAGCTTGATGGTCGGCGGGAGTGGGAATGAGCAGTTCTTC
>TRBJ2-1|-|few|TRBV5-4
CASSSYTGSEQFF
TGTGCCAGCAGCTCCTACACAGGGAGTGAGCAGTTCTTC
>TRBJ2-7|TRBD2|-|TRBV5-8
CASISGPGLAGYEQYF
TGTGCCAGCATCTCCGGCCCGGGACTAGCGGGATACGAGCAGTACTTC
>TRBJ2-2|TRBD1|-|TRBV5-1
CASSSDRGLGSGELFF
TGCGCCAGCAGTTCCGACAGGGGGCTTGGGAGCGGGGAGCTGTTTTTT
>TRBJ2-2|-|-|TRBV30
CAWSVLGTWKEFF
TGTGCCTGGAGTGTACTCGGGACATGGAAGGAGTTTTTT
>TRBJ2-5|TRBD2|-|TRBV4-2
CASSQVELAGETQYF
TGTGCCAGCAGCCAAGTCGAGCTAGCGGGAGAGACCCAGTACTTC
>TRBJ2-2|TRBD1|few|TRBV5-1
CASSWTGTGSNTGELFF
TGCGCCAGCAGCTGGACCGGGACAGGGTCTAACACCGGGGAGCTGTTTTTT
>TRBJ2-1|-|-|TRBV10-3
CAISGREGVDEQFF
TGTGCCATCAGTGGTAGGGAAGGGGTCGATGAGCAGTTCTTC
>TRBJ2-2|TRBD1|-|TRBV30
CAWSRGQGTGELFF
TGTGCCTGGAGCCGCGGACAGGGCACCGGGGAGCTGTTTTTT
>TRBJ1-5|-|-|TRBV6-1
CAWGGSSNQPQHF
TGTGCCTGGGGGGGCAGTAGCAATCAGCCCCAGCATTTT
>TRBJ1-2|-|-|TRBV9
CASSARGKSYGYTF
TGTGCCAGCAGCGCGAGGGGGAAATCGTATGGCTACACCTTC
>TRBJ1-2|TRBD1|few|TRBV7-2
CASSLGQVYGYTF
TGTGCCAGCAGCCTAGGACAGGTCTATGGCTACACCTTC
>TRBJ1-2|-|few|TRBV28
CASSSRFWGDGYTF
TGTGCCAGCAGTTCCCGGTTTTGGGGGGATGGCTACACCTTC
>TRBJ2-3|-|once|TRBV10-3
CAISESPGESPGTDTQYF
TGTGCCATCAGTGAGTCTCCGGGAGAGTCCCCGGGAACAGATACGCAGTATTTT
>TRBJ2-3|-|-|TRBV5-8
CASSLEQGRTDTQYF
TGTGCCAGCAGCTTAGAACAGGGACGCACAGATACGCAGTATTTT
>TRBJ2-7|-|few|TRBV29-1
CSVGQTYEQYF
TGCAGCGTCGGACAGACCTACGAGCAGTACTTC
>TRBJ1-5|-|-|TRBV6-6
CASSYFGPDDRVLHF
-
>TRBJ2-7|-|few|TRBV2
CASHITYEQYF
TGTGCCAGCCACATTACCTACGAGCAGTACTTC
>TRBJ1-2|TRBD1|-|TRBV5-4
CASSFGGTGNNYGYTF
TGTGCCAGCAGCTTCGGCGGGACAGGAAATAACTATGGCTACACCTTC
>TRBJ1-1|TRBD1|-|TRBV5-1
CASSSLTGMNTEAFF
TGCGCCAGCAGCTCCCTGACAGGGATGAACACTGAAGCTTTCTTT
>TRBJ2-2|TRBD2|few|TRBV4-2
CASSQEVAGGSGELFF
TGTGCCAGCAGCCAAGAGGTAGCGGGAGGTTCCGGGGAGCTGTTTTTT
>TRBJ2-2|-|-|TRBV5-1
CASSPQGGRRTGELFF
TGCGCCAGCAGCCCCCAAGGCGGGCGTAGAACCGGGGAGCTGTTTTTT
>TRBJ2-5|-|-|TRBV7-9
CASSTARPLRRTQYF
TGTGCCAGCAGCACTGCGCGGCCCCTCCGGAGGACCCAGTACTTC
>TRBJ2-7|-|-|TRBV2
CASSEPLRGSHEQYF
TGTGCCAGCAGTGAGCCCCTCCGGGGATCCCACGAGCAGTACTTC
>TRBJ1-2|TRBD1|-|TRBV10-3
CAISDRDRGNYGYTF
TGTGCCATCAGTGACCGGGACAGGGGAAACTATGGCTACACCTTC
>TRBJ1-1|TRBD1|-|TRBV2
CASSRDRYTEAFF
TGTGCCAGCAGCCGGGACAGGTACACTGAAGCTTTCTTT
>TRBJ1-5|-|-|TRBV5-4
CASSPTGSNQPQHF
TGTGCCAGCAGCCCGACAGGTAGCAATCAGCCCCAGCATTTT
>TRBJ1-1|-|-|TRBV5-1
CASSLGQVNTEAFF
TGCGCCAGCAGCTTGGGGCAGGTGAACACTGAAGCTTTCTTT
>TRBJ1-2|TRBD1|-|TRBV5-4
CASSLEGQGRGYTF
TGTGCCAGCAGCTTGGAAGGACAGGGTCGTGGCTACACCTTC
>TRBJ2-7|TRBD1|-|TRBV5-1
CASSLAVQGGEQYF
TGCGCCAGCAGCTTGGCCGTACAGGGGGGCGAGCAGTACTTC
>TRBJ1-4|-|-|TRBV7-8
CASSHADEKLFF
TGTGCCAGCAGCCACGCGGATGAAAAACTGTTTTTT
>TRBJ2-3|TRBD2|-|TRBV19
CASARGLAGFPDTQYF
TGTGCCAGTGCTAGAGGACTAGCGGGATTCCCAGATACGCAGTATTTT